This TCR beta chain was captured in a study of tumor and adjacent non-tumor tissue in lung cancer. Study context: Samples averaged about 4.17 million productive TCRbeta reads each. The study, taken as a whole, reports: Shorter survival was associated with higher TCR diversity in tumors.

This sample's RNA came from whole unsorted tissue. CDR1 SQVTM and CDR2 ANQGSEA come from the germline V gene. The V and J ends lost 5 bases and 3 bases respectively, with 19 bases between them. This CDR3 has 15 amino acids. TCRbeta libraries were built with three rounds of nested PCR, modified from ARM-PCR. MiXCR was run by TCRdb on the multiplex PCR reads, yielding one entry per CDR3 protein. The sample shows about 81,000 distinct CDR3 sequences, roughly 72% of them seen only once. About this clonotype: The antigen is undetermined.

The chain uses TRBV29-1 and TRBJ1-1, with a tentative D call TRBD1 (5 bases). The sequenced material came from lung tumor tissue. The TCR comes from a woman in her 40s with non-small cell lung cancer. The CDR3 is CSVLQQESGHTEAFF. CDR3 nucleotides: TGCAGCGTTCTTCAACAGGAGAGTGGCCACACTGAAGCTTTCTTT. The full variable domain, with the rest looked up from reference TRBV29-1 and TRBJ1-1, is SAVISQKPSRDICQRGTSLTIQCQVDSQVTMMFWYRQQPGQSLTLIATANQGSEATYESGFVIDKFPISRPNLTFSTLTVSNMSPEDSSIYLCSVLQQESGHTEAFFGQGTRLTVV.